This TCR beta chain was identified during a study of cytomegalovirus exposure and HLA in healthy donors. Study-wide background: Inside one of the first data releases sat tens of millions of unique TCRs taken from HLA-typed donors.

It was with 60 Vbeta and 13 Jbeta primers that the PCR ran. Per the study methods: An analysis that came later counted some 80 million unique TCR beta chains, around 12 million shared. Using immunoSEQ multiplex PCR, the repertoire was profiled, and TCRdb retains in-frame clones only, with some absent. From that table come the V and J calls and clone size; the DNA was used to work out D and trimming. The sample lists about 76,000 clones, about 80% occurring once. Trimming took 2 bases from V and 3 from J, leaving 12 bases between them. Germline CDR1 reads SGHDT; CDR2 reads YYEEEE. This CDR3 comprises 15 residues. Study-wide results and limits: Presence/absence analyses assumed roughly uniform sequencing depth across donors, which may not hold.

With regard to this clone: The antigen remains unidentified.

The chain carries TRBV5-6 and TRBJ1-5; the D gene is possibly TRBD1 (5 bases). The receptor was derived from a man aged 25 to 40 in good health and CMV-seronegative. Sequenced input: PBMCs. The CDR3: CASSLGQGINQPQHF. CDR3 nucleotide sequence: TGTGCCAGCAGCTTAGGGCAGGGCATCAATCAGCCCCAGCATTTT. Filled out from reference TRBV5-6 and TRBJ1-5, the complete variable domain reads DAGVTQSPTHLIKTRGQQVTLRCSPKSGHDTVSWYQQALGQGPQFIFQYYEEEERQRGNFPDRFSGHQFPNYSSELNVNALLLGDSALYLCASSLGQGINQPQHFGDGTRLSIL.